Below, 21 T cell receptor beta chains from the same sample are listed, as sequenced in a study of blood T cell repertoires in COVID-19. Only in-frame clones appear in the TCRdb table, and some are missing; sequencing was by immunoSEQ multiplex PCR. The table lists about 260,000 clones, about 88% of them singletons. Source material: peripheral blood. These receptors were taken from a young man with active or convalescent COVID-19.

The sample holds one count of this clone. The rearrangement links TRBV2 to TRBJ1-5; possibly TRBD1 for D (6 bases). CDR1 and CDR2 (germline): SNHLY, FYNNEI. Trimming left V 3 bases short and J 11 bases short, with 8 bases between. The CDR3 loop spans 11 amino acids. CDR3 nucleotide sequence: TGTGCCAGCAGTGAGGGGACATCCCAGCATTTT. Protein sequence: CASSEGTSQHF. Full variable domain (remainder filled in from reference TRBV2 and TRBJ1-5): EPEVTQTPSHQVTQMGQEVILRCVPISNHLYFYWYRQILGQKVEFLVSFYNNEISEKSEIFDDQFSVERPDGSNFTLKIRSTKLEDSAMYFCASSEGTSQHFGDGTRLSIL.

Of note for this clone: An end of the junction does not agree with germline; a read error may underlie this. The chain couples TRBV7-7 to TRBJ2-1; TRBD2 agrees at 12 bases. The CDR3 loop spans 15 amino acids. Germline V gene data show CDR1 as SSHAT and CDR2 as FNYEAQ (reference sequence). CDR3 bases: TGTGCTAGCAGCTTCGGGACTAGCGGGTCCAATGAGCAGTTCTTC. Translation: CASSFGTSGSNEQFF.

The rearrangement links TRBV7-2 to TRBJ1-1, with D unresolved. CDR1 and CDR2 (germline): SGHTA, FQGNSA. The length of the CDR3 is 14 residues. The germline V and J ends were trimmed by 4 bases and 1 base, with 10 bases remaining between them. The CDR3 is CASSSTNTNTEAFF. The CDR3 nucleotides read TGTGCCAGCAGCTCCACTAATACGAACACTGAAGCTTTCTTT.

The chain employs TRBV9 and TRBJ1-3; D perhaps matches TRBD1 (5 bases). V was pared by 0 bases and J by 2 bases, with 15 bases between. Germline V gene lookup returns CDR1 SGDLS and CDR2 YYNGEE. The CDR3 runs to 17 residues. CDR3 sequence: CASSVGGAGLAGNTIYF. CDR3 DNA sequence: TGTGCCAGCAGCGTAGGGGGTGCAGGGCTCGCTGGAAACACCATATATTTT.

V usage is TRBV10-3 and J usage is TRBJ1-3; unclear D gene. The CDR3 is made up of 16 amino acids. The ends were cut back, 0 bases at V and 4 bases at J, with 13 bases in the middle. Per the germline V gene, CDR1 is ENHRY and CDR2 is SYGVKD. CDR3 sequence: CAISESSVTAGNTIYF. In DNA, the CDR3 is TGTGCCATCAGTGAGTCCTCGGTAACAGCCGGAAACACCATATATTTT.

The chain has TRBV5-5 and TRBJ2-2, with 13 bases lining up with TRBD2. The CDR3 runs to 17 residues. Germline CDR1 reads SGHKS; CDR2 reads YYEKEE (reference sequence). V lost 4 bases, J lost 4 bases, and 7 bases stayed unmatched. In DNA, the CDR3 is TGTGCCAGCAGCCACTCACTAGCGGGAGGGCCCACCGGGGAGCTGTTTTTT. Translating it yields CASSHSLAGGPTGELFF.

The gene calls are TRBV7-9 and TRBJ2-2; unclear D gene. The ends were cut back, 5 bases at V and 7 bases at J, with 2 bases in the middle. Germline CDR1 reads SEHNR; CDR2 reads FQNEAQ (reference sequence). This CDR3 is 10 amino acids long. As DNA, the CDR3 is TGTGCCAGCAGCCTCGGGGAGCTGTTTTTT. It codes for CASSLGELFF.

The V and J genes are TRBV11-2 and TRBJ2-7, with D possibly TRBD1 on 6 matching bases. V was shortened by 2 bases and J by 0 bases, with 8 bases between the two germline ends. CDR1 SGHAT and CDR2 FQNNGV come from the germline V gene. The CDR3 has 14 amino acids. CDR3 amino acids: CASSLRTVSYEQYF. CDR3 bases: TGTGCCAGCAGCTTAAGGACAGTCTCCTACGAGCAGTACTTC.

The CDR3 loop reads CASGYRFLAKNIQYF. The CDR3 nucleotides read TGTGCCAGCGGTTACAGATTTTTAGCCAAAAACATTCAGTACTTC. The chain links TRBV2 to TRBJ2-4; no firm D call. CDR3 length equals 15 residues. CDR1 and CDR2 (germline): SNHLY, FYNNEI. Trimming cost V 8 bases and J 0 bases, with 14 bases left between them.

The chain carries TRBV24-1 and TRBJ2-5; D not resolved. Germline CDR1 is KGHDR and CDR2 is SFDVKD. V was shortened by 2 bases and J by 0 bases, with 3 bases between the two germline ends. The length of the CDR3 is 13 residues. CDR3: CATSDSYQETQYF. The DNA of the CDR3 is TGTGCCACCAGTGATTCTTACCAAGAGACCCAGTACTTC.

This chain links TRBV7-9 with TRBJ2-1; 7 bases agree with TRBD1. Germline values: CDR1 SEHNR, CDR2 FQNEAQ (reference sequence). The trim removed 0 bases at V and 5 bases at J, leaving 7 bases unmatched. The CDR3 totals 16 residues. CDR3 coding DNA: TGTGCCAGCAGCTTAGCGGGACAGTCCATCGACAATGAGCAGTTCTTC. As protein: CASSLAGQSIDNEQFF. Full variable domain (outside the CDR3, taken from reference TRBV7-9 and TRBJ2-1): DTGVSQNPRHKITKRGQNVTFRCDPISEHNRLYWYRQTLGQGPEFLTYFQNEAQLEKSRLLSDRFSAERPKGSFSTLEIQRTEQGDSAMYLCASSLAGQSIDNEQFFGPGTRLTVL.

This CDR3 is CASSARLALDTDTQYF. CDR3 DNA sequence: TGTGCCAGCAGTGCTCGACTAGCGTTGGACACAGATACGCAGTATTTT. The rearrangement uses TRBV2 and TRBJ2-3, with 8 nucleotides matching TRBD2. The junction had 8 bases not matched to a gene; V was cut back by 4 bases and J by 2 bases. There are 16 residues in the CDR3. The germline gives CDR1 SNHLY, CDR2 FYNNEI.

A single count supports this clone. The CDR3 DNA reads TGTGCCAGCAGGGGCCGGGACAGGGGAAACTACGAGCAGTACTTC. Translated: CASRGRDRGNYEQYF. The chain uses TRBV11-3 and TRBJ2-7; 10 nucleotides align to TRBD1. Trimming removed 6 bases from V and 3 bases from J; junction bases left unmatched: 8. This CDR3 is 15 amino acids long. CDR1 is SGHNT, CDR2 YENEEA, per germline.

The chain links TRBV15 to TRBJ1-1; unclear D gene. Looked up from germline, CDR1 is LNHNV and CDR2 is YYDKDF (reference sequence). The length of the CDR3 is 13 residues. The V gene lost 2 bases and the J gene lost 3 bases, with 7 bases spanning the gap. CDR3 nucleotides: TGTGCCACCAGCAGAAGGAGCGACACTGAAGCTTTCTTT. Its protein product is CATSRRSDTEAFF.

The V call is TRBV4-3, the J call TRBJ1-1, with a weak D call TRBD1 (6 bases). The germline gives CDR1 LGHNA, CDR2 YSLEER. The germline V and J ends were trimmed by 3 bases and 7 bases, with 15 bases remaining between them. The CDR3 spans 14 residues. CDR3 residues: CASSQNLGQLEAFF. The CDR3 DNA reads TGCGCCAGCAGCCAGAACCTCGGACAGCTTGAAGCTTTCTTT.

The J gene is TRBJ1-1, the V gene TRBV29-1, with TRBD1 as a possible D gene (6 bases). Germline-derived CDR1 and CDR2 are SQVTM and ANQGSEA. This CDR3 comprises 13 residues. Between the trimmed V and J ends, which lost 3 bases and 0 bases, there was a span of 8 bases. In DNA form, the CDR3 reads TGCAGCGTTGAGGCAGGGGTGAACACTGAAGCTTTCTTT. Amino acid sequence: CSVEAGVNTEAFF.

This clone was detected once. V usage is TRBV5-1 and J usage is TRBJ2-3; D is possibly TRBD2 (5 bases). Trimming removed 5 bases from V and 4 bases from J, with 14 bases in between. This CDR3 has 14 residues. CDR1 is SGHRS and CDR2 is YFSETQ in the germline V gene. The CDR3 sequence is CASRVGEPADTQYF. The CDR3 DNA is TGCGCCAGCAGGGTCGGGGAACCGGCAGATACGCAGTATTTT.

The chain recombines TRBV27 with TRBJ2-6, with 9 bases matching TRBD1. Germline loops: CDR1 MNHEY, CDR2 SMNVEV (reference sequence). Germline trimming cut 4 bases from V and 0 bases from J; bases unmatched to any gene: 4. The CDR3 totals 17 residues. CDR3 sequence reads: CASSSRDRDSGANVLTF. CDR3 sequence (DNA): TGTGCCAGCAGTTCCCGGGACAGGGACTCTGGGGCCAACGTCCTGACTTTC.

The chain joins TRBV3-1 (or the pseudogene TRBV3-2) to TRBJ2-3, with D perhaps matching TRBD1 (6 bases). The CDR3 sequence is 15 residues long. V dropped 3 bases and J dropped 0 bases, with 10 bases sitting between them. Germline V gives CDR1 LGHDT, CDR2 YNNKEL (reference sequence). The CDR3 bases are TGTGCCAGCAGCCAGAGAGGGGGTAGCACAGATACGCAGTATTTT. It yields the protein CASSQRGGSTDTQYF.

The chain links TRBV6-5 to TRBJ2-7, with 7 positions matching TRBD2. With 0 bases clipped from V and 3 bases from J, the junction kept 8 bases outside the gene matches. The CDR3 is 16 amino acids. Germline V lookup: CDR1 MNHEY, CDR2 SVGAGI. The CDR3 coding sequence is TGTGCCAGCAGTTACTCGGGGCTAGCGGTGAGCTACGAGCAGTACTTC. Its protein is CASSYSGLAVSYEQYF.

V is TRBV2 and J is TRBJ2-5, with 9 positions matching TRBD1. The CDR3 runs 14 residues. V shed 11 bases and J 4 bases; nucleotides not matched to a gene: 11. Germline-derived CDR1 and CDR2 are SNHLY and FYNNEI. The CDR3 here is CAGRTGDFVETQYF. CDR3 in DNA: TGTGCCGGCCGGACAGGGGATTTTGTAGAGACCCAGTACTTC.